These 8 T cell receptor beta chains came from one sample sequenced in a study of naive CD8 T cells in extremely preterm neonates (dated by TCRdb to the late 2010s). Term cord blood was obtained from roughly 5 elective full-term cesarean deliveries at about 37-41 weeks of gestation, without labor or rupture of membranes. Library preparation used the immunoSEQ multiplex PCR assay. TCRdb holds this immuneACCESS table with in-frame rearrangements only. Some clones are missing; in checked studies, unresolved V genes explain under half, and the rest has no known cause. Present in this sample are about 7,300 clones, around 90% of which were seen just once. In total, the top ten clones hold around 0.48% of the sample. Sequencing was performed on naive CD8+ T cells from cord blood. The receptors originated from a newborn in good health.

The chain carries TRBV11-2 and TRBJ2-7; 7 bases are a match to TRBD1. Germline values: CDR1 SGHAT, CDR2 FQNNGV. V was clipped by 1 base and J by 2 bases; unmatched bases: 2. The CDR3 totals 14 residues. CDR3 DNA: TGTGCCAGCAGCTTAGCAGGGGGTCCCTACGAGCAGTACTTC. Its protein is CASSLAGGPYEQYF.

This chain's CDR3 is CASGTGGYEQYF. Written as DNA, the CDR3 is TGCGCCAGCGGGACAGGGGGCTACGAGCAGTACTTC. The chain joins TRBV5-1 to TRBJ2-7; TRBD1 agrees at 11 bases. J gave up 3 bases and V 7 bases, and 0 bases lay outside the gene matches. The CDR3 is made up of 12 amino acids. The germline CDR1 and CDR2 sequences are SGHRS and YFSETQ.

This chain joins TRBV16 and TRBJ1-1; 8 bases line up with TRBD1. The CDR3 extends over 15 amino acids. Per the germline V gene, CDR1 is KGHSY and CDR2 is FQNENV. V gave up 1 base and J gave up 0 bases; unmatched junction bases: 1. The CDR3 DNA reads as TGTGCCAGCAGCCAATGGACAGGGATGAACACTGAAGCTTTCTTT. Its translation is CASSQWTGMNTEAFF.

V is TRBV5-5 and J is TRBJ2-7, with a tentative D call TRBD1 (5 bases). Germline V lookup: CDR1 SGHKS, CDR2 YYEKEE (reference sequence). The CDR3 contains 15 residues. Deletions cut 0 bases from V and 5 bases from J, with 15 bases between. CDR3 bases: TGTGCCAGCAGCTTGGATCGCAGGGCCTTCGACGAGCAGTACTTC. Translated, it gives CASSLDRRAFDEQYF.

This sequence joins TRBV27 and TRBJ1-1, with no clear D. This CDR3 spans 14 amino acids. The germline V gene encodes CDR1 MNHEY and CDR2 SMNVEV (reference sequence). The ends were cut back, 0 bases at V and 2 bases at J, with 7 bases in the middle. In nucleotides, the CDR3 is TGTGCCAGCAGTTTATCCGGGTCAAACACTGAAGCTTTCTTT. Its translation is CASSLSGSNTEAFF.

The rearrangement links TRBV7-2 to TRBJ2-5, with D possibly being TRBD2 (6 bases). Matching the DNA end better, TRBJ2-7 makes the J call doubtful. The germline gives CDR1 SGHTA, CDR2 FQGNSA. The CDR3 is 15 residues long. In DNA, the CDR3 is TGTGCCAGCAGCTCTAAGCGGGCTGCAGCCTACGAGCAGTACTTC. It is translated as CASSSKRAAAYEQYF.

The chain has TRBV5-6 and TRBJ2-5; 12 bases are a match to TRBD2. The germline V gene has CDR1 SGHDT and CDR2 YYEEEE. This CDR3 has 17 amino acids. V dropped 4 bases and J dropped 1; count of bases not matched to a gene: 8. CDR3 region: CASSSGLAGPIQETQYF. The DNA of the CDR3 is TGTGCCAGCAGCAGCGGACTAGCGGGACCGATCCAAGAGACCCAGTACTTC.

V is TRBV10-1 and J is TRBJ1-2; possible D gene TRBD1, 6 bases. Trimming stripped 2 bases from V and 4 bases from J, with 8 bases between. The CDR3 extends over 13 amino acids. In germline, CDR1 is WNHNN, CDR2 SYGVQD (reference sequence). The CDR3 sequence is CASSENRAYGYTF. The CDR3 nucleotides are TGCGCCAGCAGTGAGAACAGGGCCTATGGCTACACCTTC.